The clone carrying this T cell receptor beta chain was counted many times. Its antigen is not known. The record originates from a study of beta chain features in type 1 diabetes. Background on the study: Across every sample, around 98 million sorted cells were examined in total. Whole-study findings and limits: There was a possibility that cDNA sequencing over-represented cells with high TCR expression. The VDJ junctions of type 1 diabetes patients carried fewer insertions and more deletions.

Looked up from germline, CDR1 is LGHNA and CDR2 is YSLEER. The CDR3 has 13 residues. Trimming shortened V by 6 bases and J by 0 bases, and 8 bases separated the two germline ends. The sequenced template was cDNA made from the entire isolated RNA. TCRdb's copy holds only in-frame clones and misses some; the assay was immunoSEQ multiplex PCR. The table shows under 900,000 clones, with roughly a sixth occurring only once. This receptor was obtained from a woman aged 18-35 years in good health. The chain joins TRBV4-3 to TRBJ1-1; D remains ambiguous. Sequenced sample: naive CD4+ T cells from blood. CDR3 sequence reads: CASRINMNTEAFF. The DNA for the CDR3 is TGCGCCAGCAGGATAAACATGAACACTGAAGCTTTCTTT.